One and the same sample provided the 11 T cell receptor beta chains below, sequenced in a study of lymphopenia after photon versus proton radiotherapy. The assay was immunoSEQ multiplex PCR, and TCRdb's table has in-frame clones only and misses some. Seen here are about 58,000 clones, roughly 80% observed once, and the top ten hold around 1.9%. Specimen: peripheral blood, collected from a patient treated with proton-based radiotherapy. These receptors came from a man in his sixties with pancreatic cancer.

The chain is built from TRBV11-3 and TRBJ2-2, with 11 positions matching TRBD1. The V and J ends lost 1 base and 7 bases, in that order; junction bases with no gene match: 2. CDR1 is SGHNT and CDR2 is YENEEA in the germline V gene. The CDR3 sequence is 15 residues long. In nucleotides, the CDR3 is TGTGCCAGCAGCTTAGGAGGGACAGGGGGCGGGGAGCTGTTTTTT. Encoded protein: CASSLGGTGGGELFF.

This clone was seen only once. This chain links TRBV6-6 with TRBJ2-3, with D tentatively TRBD2 (6 bases). Looked up from germline, CDR1 is MNHNY and CDR2 is SVGAGI (reference sequence). The CDR3 has 15 amino acids. V was cut by 2 bases and J by 2 bases, with 11 bases left in between. CDR3 sequence: CASSYDGGYTDTQYF. CDR3 bases: TGTGCCAGCAGTTACGACGGGGGATACACAGATACGCAGTATTTT.

The genes are TRBV5-1 and TRBJ2-1, with 14 positions matching TRBD2. Losses at the gene ends were 4 bases for V and 3 bases for J; bases not matched to a gene: 6. There are 17 residues in the CDR3. CDR1 and CDR2 from the germline V gene are SGHRS and YFSETQ. CDR3 bases: TGCGCCAGCAGCAGCGGACTAGCGGGAGGACGCTACAATGAGCAGTTCTTC. Protein sequence: CASSSGLAGGRYNEQFF.

J is TRBJ1-2 and V is TRBV12-5; no clear D gene. Looked up from germline, CDR1 is LGHNT and CDR2 is FRNRAP. CDR3 length equals 13 residues. V lost 1 base and J 5 bases, leaving 8 bases between the germline ends. DNA for the CDR3: TGTGCTAGTGGTTTGGAACAGAAATATGGCTACACCTTC. It yields the protein CASGLEQKYGYTF.

The chain recombines TRBV7-2 with TRBJ2-3; no clear D. Per germline, CDR1 SGHTA and CDR2 FQGNSA. This CDR3 has 14 amino acids. V shed 3 bases and J shed 0 bases, with 7 bases lying between them. Here the CDR3 DNA reads TGTGCCAGCAGCTTCGGAACAAGCACAGATACGCAGTATTTT. It specifies CASSFGTSTDTQYF.

The chain has TRBV28 and TRBJ2-7; 9 nucleotides match TRBD1. Looked up from germline, CDR1 is MDHEN and CDR2 is SYDVKM. With V trimmed by 10 bases and J by 5 bases, 9 bases remained unmatched. The CDR3 sequence is 13 residues long. For the CDR3, the DNA is TGTGCCACCGTTGGGACAGGGTCCCACGAGCAGTACTTC. Its protein product is CATVGTGSHEQYF.

This clone has just a few counts. This rearrangement joins TRBV4-1 to TRBJ2-7; 8 nucleotides line up with TRBD2. CDR1 and CDR2 from the germline V gene are MGHRA and YSYEKL. J was trimmed by 2 bases and V by 4 bases; bases with no gene match: 7. The CDR3 extends over 15 amino acids. The CDR3 loop reads CASSPTGTRAYEQYF. The CDR3 DNA reads TGCGCCAGCAGCCCTACCGGGACTAGAGCCTACGAGCAGTACTTC.

The V call is TRBV28, the J call TRBJ2-7; D not certain. The germline V and J ends were trimmed by 3 bases and 0 bases, with 21 bases remaining between them. CDR1 is MDHEN and CDR2 is SYDVKM in the germline V gene. This CDR3 contains 18 residues. CDR3 DNA: TGTGCCAGCAGTTTGACCAGCGCGATTGCCCCTCGCTCCTACGAGCAGTACTTC. Amino acids: CASSLTSAIAPRSYEQYF.

This sequence joins TRBV7-9 and TRBJ2-2; tentatively, D is TRBD2 (6 bases). There are 17 residues in the CDR3. Germline CDR1 and CDR2: SEHNR and FQNEAQ (reference sequence). Trimming stripped 5 bases from V and 7 bases from J, with 23 bases between. In DNA form, the CDR3 reads TGTGCCAGCAGCCTCGGGGGTCGCGGGACCACCAGCGGGGAGCTGTTTTTT. This gives the protein CASSLGGRGTTSGELFF.

The CDR3 DNA sequence: TGTGCCAGCAGTTCGCCCCCAAGCGATGAGCAGTTCTTC. Protein product: CASSSPPSDEQFF. The chain recombines TRBV28 with TRBJ2-1; D uncertain. The CDR3 covers 13 residues. Trimming left V 4 bases short and J 8 bases short, with 12 bases between. Germline values: CDR1 MDHEN, CDR2 SYDVKM.

The chain recombines TRBV28 with TRBJ1-1; D call uncertain. Germline V gene lookup returns CDR1 MDHEN and CDR2 SYDVKM. There are 14 residues in the CDR3. V was shortened by 2 bases and J by 1 base, with 8 bases between the two germline ends. The CDR3 DNA reads TGTGCCAGCAGTTTACACGGATCGAACACTGAAGCTTTCTTT. It translates to CASSLHGSNTEAFF.